This T cell receptor beta chain emerged from a study of spatial heterogeneity in lung cancer (dated by TCRdb to the late 2010s). Regarding the complete study: Donors were 72 patients with early-stage, untreated non-small cell lung cancer from the lung TRACERx cohort. In non-small cell lung cancer, the study quantitatively compared TCR alpha and beta repertoires across several tumor regions, matched nontumor lung, and blood. In the raw uncorrected reads, each unique combination of TCR and UMI appeared more than ten times on average. At surgery, both alpha and beta chains were TCR-sequenced in more than 200 tumor regions, about 61 matched nontumor lung samples and just over 55 PBMC samples. Nonsynonymous mutation counts, determined by whole-exome sequencing of tumor tissue, were related to features of the TCR repertoire. Beta-chain transcripts were consistently detected in greater numbers than alpha-chain transcripts, which likely reflected higher beta-chain transcript abundance. Follow-up PBMC samples were sequenced whenever available, and the median time to follow-up was 2 to 3 years after resection.

The sample's time point label is to be understood as: blood at routine non-recurrence follow-up after resection. TCR sequencing used whole RNA extracted from tumor and nontumor lung tissue, or from cryopreserved PBMC samples, without cell sorting. Only patients with enough RNA available from two or more tumor regions were chosen for TCR sequencing. Receptor libraries were prepared by 5' RACE. The data were produced on a NextSeq 500. In the TCR library protocol, a unique molecular identifier was attached to each TCR cDNA molecule so that PCR and sequencing errors could be corrected. The authors processed their data as follows. TCR identification, UMI-based error correction and CDR3 extraction were all carried out with Decombinator tools. TCRs above a frequency of 2 per 1,000, corresponding to the top 1% of the tumor frequency distribution, were defined as expanded. Renyi diversity was calculated using the R vegan package after each repertoire was subsampled 100 times to 5,000 TCRs. CDR3 similarity networks were built from amino acid triplet string-kernel similarity, with CDR3s being connected when pairwise similarity was above 0.82. TCRdb redid the processing of the public reads, applying fastp at Q25 and MiXCR, and retained in-frame beta chains. Each entry merges the rows of one CDR3 protein and shows their most common DNA and genes. The authors' filters were not applied to this entry. The sample table records under 150,000 distinct CDR3 sequences; 12% of these occur just once. The biggest ten clones account for roughly 17% of the sample.

From its cysteine to its phenylalanine, the CDR3 spans 14 amino acids. Just the 42-base CDR3 DNA is kept, in frame starting at base 1. For CDR1 and CDR2, the germline V gene (reference sequence) lists SEHNR and FQNEAQ. At the junction V is shortened by 5 bases and J by 5 bases, with 13 bases in between. On the study overall, not on this receptor specifically: Ubiquitous expanded tumor TCRs were detected in blood more often at tumor resection than at routine follow-up. Additional single-cell paired TCR alpha and beta sequencing was considered necessary to confirm, at a functional level, the hypothesis that regional TCRs recognize regional mutations. Comparisons of baseline and follow-up blood repertoires included only 15 or so patients.

In the case of this clonotype: The specificity of this receptor is unknown. Per-base quality was not reported, and no clone a single base away is much larger than it.

This TCR came from a male donor with early-stage non-small cell lung cancer. The sequencing here drew on PBMCs, taken at follow-up. The chain was built from TRBV7-9 and TRBJ1-5; TRBD1 is a weak D gene call, 6 bases matching. The nucleotide sequence is given as TGTGCCAGCAGCACACGACAGGAGGATCAGCCCCAGCATTTT. Its translation is CASSTRQEDQPQHF.